The clone carrying this T cell receptor (beta chain) was seen only a few times. Its antigen remains unidentified. TCRdb reprocessed the 5' RACE reads via MiXCR and lists one record per CDR3 protein. Of 700,000 or so distinct CDR3 sequences in the sample, roughly 20% were seen once. This entry is derived from a study of CD8 T cells in ankylosing spondylitis. Study-level findings and limits: Blood of patients with ankylosing spondylitis appeared to be characterized by a TCR beta motif of eight highly homologous variants.

The source material was blood, either unsorted or a sorted T cell fraction (not recorded which). This clonotype was sampled from a male donor with ankylosing spondylitis.

The CDR3 sequence is CASSRDPYSNQPQHF. The CDR3 bases are TGTGCCAGCAGTCGGGACCCCTATAGCAATCAGCCCCAGCATTTT. This chain links TRBV12-3 or TRBV12-4 with TRBJ1-5, with D perhaps TRBD1 (5 bases). The CDR3 is 15 amino acids. The ends were cut back, 5 bases at V and 0 bases at J, with 11 bases in the middle.